The 14 T cell receptor beta chains listed next were all sequenced from one sample in a study of CD8 T cells in ankylosing spondylitis. Broader study findings: Ankylosing spondylitis blood seemed to carry a telltale TCR beta motif made of several highly homologous variants.

TCRdb processed the 5' RACE reads anew with MiXCR; each CDR3 protein has one entry. Here the sample spans fewer than 650,000 distinct CDR3 sequences, more than 9.5% being singletons. Their cognate antigens are unknown. What was sequenced was blood, either unsorted or a sorted T cell fraction (not recorded which). These receptor sequences come from a male donor with ankylosing spondylitis.

This clonotype has a handful of counts. The rearrangement uses TRBV4-2 and TRBJ1-5; D may be TRBD1 (5 bases). V gave up 0 bases and J gave up 11 bases, with 11 bases separating them. This CDR3 region has 13 residues. Per the germline V gene, CDR1 is LGHNA and CDR2 is YNFKEQ. The CDR3 spells CASSQDRQSAQHF. CDR3 coding DNA: TGTGCCAGCAGCCAAGATCGACAGTCCGCCCAGCATTTT.

This clonotype was detected a few times. The chain recombines TRBV27 with TRBJ2-7; 12 positions match TRBD1. In germline, CDR1 is MNHEY, CDR2 SMNVEV (reference sequence). The CDR3 sequence is 15 residues long. Losses at the gene ends were 10 bases for V and 5 bases for J; bases not matched to a gene: 12. Here the CDR3 reads CATSGGTGGPDEQYF. In DNA form, the CDR3 reads TGTGCCACCTCTGGGGGGACAGGGGGCCCTGACGAGCAGTACTTC.

This clonotype was detected a few times. The chain uses TRBV24-1 and TRBJ2-5; D gene uncertain. This CDR3 is 14 amino acids long. With 0 bases removed from V and 1 base from J, the gap between germline ends came to 5 bases. Germline V lookup: CDR1 KGHDR, CDR2 SFDVKD. For the CDR3, the DNA is TGTGCCACCAGTGATTTGGTGACCCAAGAGACCCAGTACTTC. The encoded protein is CATSDLVTQETQYF.

This clonotype came up many times. The chain employs TRBV29-1 and TRBJ2-7, with TRBD2 matching over 12 bases. Germline V CDR1 and CDR2: SQVTM, ANQGSEA. The CDR3 sequence is 13 residues long. V was clipped by 4 bases and J by 7 bases; unmatched bases: 5. The CDR3 loop reads CSVVSLAGGEQYV. The CDR3 DNA sequence: TGCAGCGTTGTTTCTCTAGCGGGAGGGGAGCAGTACGTC.

This clonotype was counted between two and nine times. The genes are TRBV6-2 or TRBV6-3 and TRBJ2-1; tentatively, D is TRBD1 (6 bases). The CDR3 is 13 residues long. Germline V gene sequence: CDR1 MNHEY, CDR2 SVGEGT. V lost 6 bases to trimming and J lost 4 bases, with 10 bases between them. The CDR3 DNA is TGTGCCAGCAGGAAGGACAGTTACAATGAGCAGTTCTTC. It specifies CASRKDSYNEQFF.

The J gene is TRBJ2-1, the V gene TRBV5-1; weak D call: TRBD2 (6 bases). The CDR3 length is 15 residues. Per the germline V gene, CDR1 is SGHRS and CDR2 is YFSETQ. V was cut by 2 bases and J by 7 bases, with 16 bases left in between. CDR3 loop: CASSLGDSLGNEQFF. The CDR3 DNA is TGCGCCAGCAGCTTAGGGGACTCCCTAGGGAATGAGCAGTTCTTC.

The CDR3 reads CASSSGLASFWFF. Here the CDR3 DNA reads TGTGCCAGCAGTTCGGGACTAGCCTCTTTCTGGTTCTTC. This chain joins TRBV2 and TRBJ2-1; 9 bases agree with TRBD2. Trimming took 5 bases from V and 15 from J; bases not matched to a gene: 11. This CDR3 comprises 13 residues. The germline V gene has CDR1 SNHLY and CDR2 FYNNEI.

This clonotype was seen ten or more times. CDR3 nucleotides: TGTGCCAGCAGCTTAGGGGTCGACTATGGCTACACCTTC. It codes for CASSLGVDYGYTF. J is TRBJ1-2 and V is TRBV7-9; D is unresolved. The CDR3 totals 13 residues. Trimming stripped 1 base from V and 3 bases from J, with 6 bases between. CDR1 is SEHNR, CDR2 FQNEAQ, per germline (reference sequence).

The chain has TRBV18 and TRBJ2-7; TRBD1 might be the D (6 bases). Germline values: CDR1 KGHSH, CDR2 LQKENI. The V end was cut by 5 bases, the J end by 3 bases, with 14 bases between. The CDR3 has 14 amino acids. The CDR3 DNA reads TGTGCCAGCTCAGACCCGGGACAAAACTACGAGCAGTACTTC. Translating gives CASSDPGQNYEQYF.

The chain recombines TRBV30 with TRBJ1-2; possibly TRBD1 for D (6 bases). The V end lost 3 bases, the J end lost 7 bases, and 18 bases lay between the germline ends. CDR1 and CDR2 from the germline V gene are GTSNPN and SVGIG (reference sequence). The CDR3 contains 14 residues. The CDR3 reads CAWRLKGDSFGYTF. CDR3 sequence (DNA): TGTGCCTGGAGACTTAAGGGGGACTCCTTTGGCTACACCTTC.

This clonotype was observed a few times. The CDR3 coding sequence is TGTGCCAGCAGTTCATCAATACGAGGGTACACCGGGGAGCTGTTTTTT. It translates to CASSSSIRGYTGELFF. This rearrangement joins TRBV27 to TRBJ2-2, with D perhaps matching TRBD2 (5 bases). The V end lost 4 bases, the J end lost 3 bases, and 15 bases lay between the germline ends. Germline V gives CDR1 MNHEY, CDR2 SMNVEV (reference sequence). The CDR3 covers 16 residues.

The rearrangement joins TRBV7-8 to TRBJ2-1; 14 bases are a match to TRBD2. CDR3 length: 17 residues. The trim removed 7 bases at V and 3 bases at J, leaving 8 bases unmatched. Germline V gene lookup returns CDR1 SGHVS and CDR2 FQNEAQ. CDR3 bases: TGTGCCAGCACCTCGACTAGCGGGAGGGCGTTCTACAATGAGCAGTTCTTC. This translates into CASTSTSGRAFYNEQFF. Filled out from reference TRBV7-8 and TRBJ2-1, the complete variable domain reads GAGVSQSPRYKVAKRGQDVALRCDPISGHVSLFWYQQALGQGPEFLTYFQNEAQLDKSGLPSDRFFAERPEGSVSTLKIQRTQQEDSAVYLCASTSTSGRAFYNEQFFGPGTRLTVL.

In its sample, this clonotype was seen a few times. The rearrangement joins TRBV13 to TRBJ2-2, with 10 bases that match TRBD2. The CDR3 extends over 16 amino acids. J gave up 5 bases and V 5 bases, and 8 bases lay outside the gene matches. CDR1 PRHDT and CDR2 FYEKMQ come from the germline V gene (reference sequence). CDR3 coding DNA: TGTGCCAGCAGCGGGCCTAGCGGGAGTTATACCGGGGAGCTGTTTTTT. Protein product: CASSGPSGSYTGELFF.

This chain uses TRBV27 with TRBJ2-3; TRBD1 or TRBD2 may be the D gene (5 bases each). The V gene's germline CDR1 is MNHEY and CDR2 SMNVEV (reference sequence). CDR3 length: 17 residues. The V gene lost 5 bases and the J gene lost 6 bases, with 24 bases spanning the gap. Here the CDR3 reads CASSLSRDPPLRDTQYF. The CDR3 DNA reads as TGTGCCAGCAGTCTTAGCCGGGACCCACCCTTACGCGATACGCAGTATTTT.